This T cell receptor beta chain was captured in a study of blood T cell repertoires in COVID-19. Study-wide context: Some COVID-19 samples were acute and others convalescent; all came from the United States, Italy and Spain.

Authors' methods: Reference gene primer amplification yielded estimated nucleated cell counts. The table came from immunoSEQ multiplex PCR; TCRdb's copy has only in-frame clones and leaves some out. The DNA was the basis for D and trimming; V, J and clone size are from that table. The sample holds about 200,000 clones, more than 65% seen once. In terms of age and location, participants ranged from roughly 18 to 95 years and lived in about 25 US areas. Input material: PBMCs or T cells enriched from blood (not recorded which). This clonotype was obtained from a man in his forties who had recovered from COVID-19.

The DNA of the CDR3 is TGTGCCAGCAGCGTAGGGTGGGGGGATAATGAGCAGTTCTTC. Its translation: CASSVGWGDNEQFF. The chain is built from TRBV9 and TRBJ2-1, with a possible D match to TRBD2 (6 bases). The CDR3 has 14 residues. Germline V gene data show CDR1 as SGDLS and CDR2 as YYNGEE. V dropped 0 bases and J dropped 7 bases, with 11 bases sitting between them.